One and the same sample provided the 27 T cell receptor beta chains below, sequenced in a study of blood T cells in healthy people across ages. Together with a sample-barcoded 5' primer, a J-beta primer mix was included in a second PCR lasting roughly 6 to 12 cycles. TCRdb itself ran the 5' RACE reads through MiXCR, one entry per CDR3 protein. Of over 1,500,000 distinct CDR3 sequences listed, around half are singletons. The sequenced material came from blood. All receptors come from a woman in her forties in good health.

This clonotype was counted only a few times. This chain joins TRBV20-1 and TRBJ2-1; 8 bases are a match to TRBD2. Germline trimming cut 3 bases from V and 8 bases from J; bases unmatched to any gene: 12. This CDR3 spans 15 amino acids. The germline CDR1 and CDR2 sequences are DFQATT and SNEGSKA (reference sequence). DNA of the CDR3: TGCAGTGCTAGTTCAGGTAGCGGGATACGCTATGAGCAGTTCTTC. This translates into CSASSGSGIRYEQFF.

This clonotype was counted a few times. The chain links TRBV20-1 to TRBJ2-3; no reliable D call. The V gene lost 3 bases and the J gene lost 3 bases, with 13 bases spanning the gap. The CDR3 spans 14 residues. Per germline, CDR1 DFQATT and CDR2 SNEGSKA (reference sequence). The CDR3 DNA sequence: TGCAGTGCTAGTTCGCGACTTCGGACAGATACGCAGTATTTT. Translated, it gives CSASSRLRTDTQYF.

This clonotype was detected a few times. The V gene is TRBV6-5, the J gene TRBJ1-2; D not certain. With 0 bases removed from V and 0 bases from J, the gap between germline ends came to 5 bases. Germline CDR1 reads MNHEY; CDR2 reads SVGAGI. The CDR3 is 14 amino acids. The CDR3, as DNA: TGTGCCAGCAGTTACTCGCCCGCTAACTATGGCTACACCTTC. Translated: CASSYSPANYGYTF.

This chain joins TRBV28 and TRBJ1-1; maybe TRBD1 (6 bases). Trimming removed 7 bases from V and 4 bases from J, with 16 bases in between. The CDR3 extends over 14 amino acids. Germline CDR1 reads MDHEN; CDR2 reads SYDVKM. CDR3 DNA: TGTGCCAGCACCCCGCAGGGGAGGGGCACTGAAGCTTTCTTT. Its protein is CASTPQGRGTEAFF.

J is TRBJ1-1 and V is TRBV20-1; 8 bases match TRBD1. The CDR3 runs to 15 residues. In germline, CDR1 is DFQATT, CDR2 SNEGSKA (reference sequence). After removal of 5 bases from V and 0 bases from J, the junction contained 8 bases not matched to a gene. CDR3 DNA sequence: TGCAGTGCTCTCCGGACAGGGTTAATGAACACTGAAGCTTTCTTT. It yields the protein CSALRTGLMNTEAFF.

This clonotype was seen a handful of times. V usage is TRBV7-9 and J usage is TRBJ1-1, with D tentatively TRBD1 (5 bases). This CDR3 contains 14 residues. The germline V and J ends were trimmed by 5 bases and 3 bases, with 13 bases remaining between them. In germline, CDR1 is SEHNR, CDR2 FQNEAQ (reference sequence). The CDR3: CASSPDRTDTEAFF. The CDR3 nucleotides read TGTGCCAGCAGCCCAGACAGAACCGACACTGAAGCTTTCTTT.

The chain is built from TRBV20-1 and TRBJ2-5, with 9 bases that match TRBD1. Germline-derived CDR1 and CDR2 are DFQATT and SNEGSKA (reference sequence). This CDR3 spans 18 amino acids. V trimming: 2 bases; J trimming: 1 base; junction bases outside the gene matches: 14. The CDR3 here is CSARRWTGEEGGQETQYF. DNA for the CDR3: TGCAGTGCTAGAAGATGGACAGGGGAAGAAGGGGGCCAAGAGACCCAGTACTTC.

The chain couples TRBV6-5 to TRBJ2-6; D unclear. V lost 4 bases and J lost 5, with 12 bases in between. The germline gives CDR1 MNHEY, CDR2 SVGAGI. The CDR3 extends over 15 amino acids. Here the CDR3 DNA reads TGTGCCAGCAGTTCGCAGGTCCCCTGGGCCAACGTCCTGACTTTC. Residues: CASSSQVPWANVLTF.

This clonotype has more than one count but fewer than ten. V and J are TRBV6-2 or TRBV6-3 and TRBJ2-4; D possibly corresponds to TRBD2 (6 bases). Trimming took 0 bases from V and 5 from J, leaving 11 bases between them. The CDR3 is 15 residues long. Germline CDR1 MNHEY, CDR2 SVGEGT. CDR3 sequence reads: CASSYSTGSQNIQYF. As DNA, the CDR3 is TGTGCCAGCAGTTACTCGACCGGGAGTCAAAACATTCAGTACTTC.

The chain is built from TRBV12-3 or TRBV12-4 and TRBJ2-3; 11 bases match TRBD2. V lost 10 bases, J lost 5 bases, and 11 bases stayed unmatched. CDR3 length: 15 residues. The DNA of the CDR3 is TGTGCCACCGATAAACTAGCGGGGGCAGGAGATACGCAGTATTTT. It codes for CATDKLAGAGDTQYF.

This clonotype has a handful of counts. CDR3 coding DNA: TGTGCCAGCAGCTCCTTGACTAGCGGGGTAATATCTTCCGGGGCCAACGTCCTGACTTTC. Its protein is CASSSLTSGVISSGANVLTF. The chain has TRBV5-6 and TRBJ2-6, with TRBD2 identical over 11 bases. The CDR3 spans 20 residues. The germline CDR1 and CDR2 sequences are SGHDT and YYEEEE. V was clipped by 3 bases and J by 4 bases; unmatched bases: 15.

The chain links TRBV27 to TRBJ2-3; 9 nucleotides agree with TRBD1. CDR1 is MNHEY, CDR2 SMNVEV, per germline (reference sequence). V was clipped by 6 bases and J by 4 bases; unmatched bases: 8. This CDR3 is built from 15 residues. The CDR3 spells CASSPGTGSADTQYF. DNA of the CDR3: TGTGCCAGCAGCCCTGGGACAGGGTCGGCAGATACGCAGTATTTT.

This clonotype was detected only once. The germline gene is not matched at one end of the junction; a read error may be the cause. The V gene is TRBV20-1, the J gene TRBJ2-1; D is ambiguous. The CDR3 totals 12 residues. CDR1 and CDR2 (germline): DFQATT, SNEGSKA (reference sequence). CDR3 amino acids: CGARASHNEQFF. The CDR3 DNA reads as TGCGGTGCTAGGGCGTCCCACAATGAGCAGTTCTTC.

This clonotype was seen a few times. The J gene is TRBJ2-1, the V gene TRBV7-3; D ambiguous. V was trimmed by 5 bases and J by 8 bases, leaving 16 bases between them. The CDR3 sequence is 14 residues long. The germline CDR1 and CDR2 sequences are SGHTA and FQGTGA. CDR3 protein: CASSRISPRDEQFF. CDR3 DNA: TGTGCCAGCAGCCGCATAAGTCCACGGGATGAGCAGTTCTTC.

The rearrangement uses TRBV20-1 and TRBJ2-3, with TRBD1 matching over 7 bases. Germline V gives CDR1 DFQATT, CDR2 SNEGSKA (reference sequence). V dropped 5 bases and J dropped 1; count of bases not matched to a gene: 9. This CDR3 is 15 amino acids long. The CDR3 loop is CSAPEGQTGTDTQYF. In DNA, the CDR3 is TGCAGTGCTCCCGAGGGACAGACTGGCACAGATACGCAGTATTTT.

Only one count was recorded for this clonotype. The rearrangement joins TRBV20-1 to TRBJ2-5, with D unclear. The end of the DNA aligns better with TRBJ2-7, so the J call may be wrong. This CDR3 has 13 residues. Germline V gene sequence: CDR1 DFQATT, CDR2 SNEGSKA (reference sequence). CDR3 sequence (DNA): TGCAGTGCTAGAGAGGGGTTAAGTGACGAGCAGTACTTC. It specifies CSAREGLSDEQYF.

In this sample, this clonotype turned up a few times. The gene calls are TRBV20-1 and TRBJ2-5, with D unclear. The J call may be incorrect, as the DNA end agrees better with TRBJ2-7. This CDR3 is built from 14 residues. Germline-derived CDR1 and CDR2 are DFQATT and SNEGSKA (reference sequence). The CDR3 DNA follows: TGCAGTGCTAGTTCCGGCCGGTTCTTACACGAGCAGTACTTC. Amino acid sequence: CSASSGRFLHEQYF.

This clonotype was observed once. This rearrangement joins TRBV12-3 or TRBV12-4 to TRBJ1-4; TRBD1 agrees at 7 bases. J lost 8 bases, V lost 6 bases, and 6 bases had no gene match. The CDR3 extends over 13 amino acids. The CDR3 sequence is CASRQGVREKLFF. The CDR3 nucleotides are TGTGCCAGCAGGCAGGGGGTACGAGAAAAACTGTTTTTT.

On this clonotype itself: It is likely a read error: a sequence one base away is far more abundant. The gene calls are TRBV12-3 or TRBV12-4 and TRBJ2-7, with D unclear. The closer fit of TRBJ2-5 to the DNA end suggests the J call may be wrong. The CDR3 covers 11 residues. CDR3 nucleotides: TGTGCCGGCAGTTTTTCGGAGACCCAGTACTTC. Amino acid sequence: CAGSFSETQYF.

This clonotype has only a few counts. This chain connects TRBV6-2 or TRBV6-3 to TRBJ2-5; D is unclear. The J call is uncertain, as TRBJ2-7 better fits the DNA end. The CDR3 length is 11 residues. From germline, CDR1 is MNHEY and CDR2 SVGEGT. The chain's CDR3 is CASSWGIEQYF. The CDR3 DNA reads TGTGCCAGCAGTTGGGGAATCGAGCAGTACTTC.

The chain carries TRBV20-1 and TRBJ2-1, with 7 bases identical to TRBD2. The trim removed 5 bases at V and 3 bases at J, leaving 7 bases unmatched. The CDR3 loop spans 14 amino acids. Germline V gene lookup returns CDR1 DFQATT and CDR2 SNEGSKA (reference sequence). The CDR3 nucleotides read TGCAGTGCTCTCTATGGCGGGGGCTACAATGAGCAGTTCTTC. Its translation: CSALYGGGYNEQFF.

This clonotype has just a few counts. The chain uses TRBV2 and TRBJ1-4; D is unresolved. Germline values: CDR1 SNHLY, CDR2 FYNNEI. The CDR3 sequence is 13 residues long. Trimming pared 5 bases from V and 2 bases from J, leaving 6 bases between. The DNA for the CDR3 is TGTGCCAGCAGTCTGCGTACTAATGAAAAACTGTTTTTT. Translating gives CASSLRTNEKLFF.

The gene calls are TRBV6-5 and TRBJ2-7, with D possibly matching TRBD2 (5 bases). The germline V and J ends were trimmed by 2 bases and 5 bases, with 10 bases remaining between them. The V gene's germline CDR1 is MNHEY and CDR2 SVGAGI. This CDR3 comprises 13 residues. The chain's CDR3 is CASSYTSGDEQYF. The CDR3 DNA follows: TGTGCCAGCAGTTACACGAGCGGAGACGAGCAGTACTTC.

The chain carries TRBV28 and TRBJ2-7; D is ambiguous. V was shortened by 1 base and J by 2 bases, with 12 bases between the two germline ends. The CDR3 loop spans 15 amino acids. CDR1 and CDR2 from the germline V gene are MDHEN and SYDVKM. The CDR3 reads CASSLSMGLTYEQYF. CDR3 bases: TGTGCCAGCAGTTTATCCATGGGATTGACCTACGAGCAGTACTTC.

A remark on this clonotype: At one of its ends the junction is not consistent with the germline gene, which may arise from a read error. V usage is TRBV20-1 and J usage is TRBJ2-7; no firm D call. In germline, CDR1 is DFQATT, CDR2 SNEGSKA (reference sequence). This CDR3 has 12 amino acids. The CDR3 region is CSAGDSDREQYF. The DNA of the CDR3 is TGCAGTGCTGGAGATAGTGACCGCGAGCAGTACTTC.

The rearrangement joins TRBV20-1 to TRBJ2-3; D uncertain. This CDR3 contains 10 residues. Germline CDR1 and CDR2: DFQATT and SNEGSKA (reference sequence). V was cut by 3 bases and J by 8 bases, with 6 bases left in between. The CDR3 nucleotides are TGCAGTGCTAGTAGAGCTACGCAGTATTTT. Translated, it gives CSASRATQYF.

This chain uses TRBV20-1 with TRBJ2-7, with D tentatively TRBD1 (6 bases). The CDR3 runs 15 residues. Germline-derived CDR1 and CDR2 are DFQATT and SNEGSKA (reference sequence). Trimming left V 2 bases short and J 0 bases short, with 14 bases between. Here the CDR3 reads CSARKSGVLSYEQYF. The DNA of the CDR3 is TGCAGTGCTAGAAAATCAGGGGTCCTCTCCTACGAGCAGTACTTC.